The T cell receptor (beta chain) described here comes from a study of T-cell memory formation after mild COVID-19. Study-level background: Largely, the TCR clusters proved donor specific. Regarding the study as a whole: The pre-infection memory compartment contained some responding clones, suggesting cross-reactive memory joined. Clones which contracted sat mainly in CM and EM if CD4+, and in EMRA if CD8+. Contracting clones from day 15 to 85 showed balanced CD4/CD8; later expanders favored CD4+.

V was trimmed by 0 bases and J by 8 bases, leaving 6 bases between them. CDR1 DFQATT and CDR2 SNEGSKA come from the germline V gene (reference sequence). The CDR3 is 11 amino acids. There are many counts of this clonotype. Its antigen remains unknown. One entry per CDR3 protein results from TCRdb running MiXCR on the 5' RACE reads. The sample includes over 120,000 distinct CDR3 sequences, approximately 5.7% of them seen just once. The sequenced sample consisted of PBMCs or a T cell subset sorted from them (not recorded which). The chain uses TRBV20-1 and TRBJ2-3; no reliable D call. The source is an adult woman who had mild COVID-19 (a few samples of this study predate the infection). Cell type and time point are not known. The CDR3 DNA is TGCAGTGCTAGAGATGTGGGTACGCAGTATTTT. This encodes CSARDVGTQYF.